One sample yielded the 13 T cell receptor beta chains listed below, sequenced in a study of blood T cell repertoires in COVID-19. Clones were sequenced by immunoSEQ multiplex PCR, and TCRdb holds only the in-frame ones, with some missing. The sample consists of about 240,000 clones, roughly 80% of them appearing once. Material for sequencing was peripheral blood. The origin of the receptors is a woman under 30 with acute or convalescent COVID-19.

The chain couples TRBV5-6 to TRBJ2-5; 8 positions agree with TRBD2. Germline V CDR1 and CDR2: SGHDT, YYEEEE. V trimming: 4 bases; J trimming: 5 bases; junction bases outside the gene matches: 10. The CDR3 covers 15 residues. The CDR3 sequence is CASSLSGKGHETQYF. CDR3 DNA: TGTGCCAGCAGCCTTAGCGGGAAGGGTCATGAGACCCAGTACTTC.

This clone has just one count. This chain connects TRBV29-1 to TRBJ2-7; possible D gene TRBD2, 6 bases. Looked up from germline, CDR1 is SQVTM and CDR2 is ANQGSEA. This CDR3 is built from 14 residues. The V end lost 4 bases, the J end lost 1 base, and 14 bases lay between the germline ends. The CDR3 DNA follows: TGCAGCGTTGGTACATCGGGGGAGTCCTACGAGCAGTACTTC. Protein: CSVGTSGESYEQYF.

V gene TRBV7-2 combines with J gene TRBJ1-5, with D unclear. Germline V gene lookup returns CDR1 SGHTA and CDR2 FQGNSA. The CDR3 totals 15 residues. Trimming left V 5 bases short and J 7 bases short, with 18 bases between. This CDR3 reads CASSPQVTGKQPQHF. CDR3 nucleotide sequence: TGTGCCAGCAGCCCCCAAGTTACGGGGAAGCAGCCCCAGCATTTT.

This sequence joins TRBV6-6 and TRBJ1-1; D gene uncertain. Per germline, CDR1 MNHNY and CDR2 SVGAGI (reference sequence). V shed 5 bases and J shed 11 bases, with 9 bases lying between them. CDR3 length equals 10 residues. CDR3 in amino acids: CASSHASAFF. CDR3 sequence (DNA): TGTGCCAGCAGTCACGCGAGTGCTTTCTTT.

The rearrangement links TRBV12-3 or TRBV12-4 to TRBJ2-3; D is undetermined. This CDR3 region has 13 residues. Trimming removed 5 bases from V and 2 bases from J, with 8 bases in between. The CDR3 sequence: CASSPRFTDTQYF. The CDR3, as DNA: TGTGCCAGCAGTCCCAGGTTCACAGATACGCAGTATTTT.

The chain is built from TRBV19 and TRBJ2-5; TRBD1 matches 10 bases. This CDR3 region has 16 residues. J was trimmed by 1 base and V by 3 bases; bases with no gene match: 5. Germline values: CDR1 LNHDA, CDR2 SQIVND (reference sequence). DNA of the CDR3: TGTGCCAGTAGTATGGGAAGGACAGGGGGCCAAGAGACCCAGTACTTC. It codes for CASSMGRTGGQETQYF.

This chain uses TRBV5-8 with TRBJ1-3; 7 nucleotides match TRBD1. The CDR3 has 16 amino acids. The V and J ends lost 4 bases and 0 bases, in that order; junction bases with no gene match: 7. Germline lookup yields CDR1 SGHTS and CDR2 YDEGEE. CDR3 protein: CASSPPQGHSGNTIYF. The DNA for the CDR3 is TGTGCCAGCAGCCCGCCACAGGGGCACTCTGGAAACACCATATATTTT. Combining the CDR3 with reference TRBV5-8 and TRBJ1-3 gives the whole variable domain EAGVTQSPTHLIKTRGQQATLRCSPISGHTSVYWYQQALGLGLQFLLWYDEGEERNRGNFPPRFSGRQFPNYSSELNVNALELEDSALYLCASSPPQGHSGNTIYFGEGSWLTVV.

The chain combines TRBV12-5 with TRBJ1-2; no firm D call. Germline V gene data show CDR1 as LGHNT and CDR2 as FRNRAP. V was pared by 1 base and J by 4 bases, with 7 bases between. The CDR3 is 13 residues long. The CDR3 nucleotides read TGTGCTAGTGGTTTGGGCAGGTTCTATGGCTACACCTTC. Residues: CASGLGRFYGYTF.

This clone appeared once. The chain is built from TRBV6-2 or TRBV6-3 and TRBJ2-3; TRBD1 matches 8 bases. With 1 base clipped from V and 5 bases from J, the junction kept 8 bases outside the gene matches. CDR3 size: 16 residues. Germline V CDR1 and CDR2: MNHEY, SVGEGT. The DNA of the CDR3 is TGTGCCAGCAGTTACTACGGGGCAGGGGGCAGAGATACGCAGTATTTT. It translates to CASSYYGAGGRDTQYF.

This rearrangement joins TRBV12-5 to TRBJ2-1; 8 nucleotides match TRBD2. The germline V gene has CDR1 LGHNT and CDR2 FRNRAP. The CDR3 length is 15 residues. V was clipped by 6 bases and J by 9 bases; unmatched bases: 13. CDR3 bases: TGTGCTAGTGGAGCCGGGACTAGTTTTTGGGGTGAGCAGTTCTTC. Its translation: CASGAGTSFWGEQFF.

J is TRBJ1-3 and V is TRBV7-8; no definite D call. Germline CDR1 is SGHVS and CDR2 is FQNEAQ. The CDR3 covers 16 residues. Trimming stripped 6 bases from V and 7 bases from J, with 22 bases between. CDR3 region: CASRDGLTESRNTIYF. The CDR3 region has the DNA TGTGCCAGCAGAGACGGTCTAACGGAGAGTAGGAACACCATATATTTT.

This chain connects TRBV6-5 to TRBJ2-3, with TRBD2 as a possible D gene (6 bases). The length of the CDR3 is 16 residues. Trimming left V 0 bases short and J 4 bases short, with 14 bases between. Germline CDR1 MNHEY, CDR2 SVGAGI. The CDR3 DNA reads TGTGCCAGCAGTTACTCGATCTATGGAGGGGCAGATACGCAGTATTTT. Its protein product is CASSYSIYGGADTQYF.

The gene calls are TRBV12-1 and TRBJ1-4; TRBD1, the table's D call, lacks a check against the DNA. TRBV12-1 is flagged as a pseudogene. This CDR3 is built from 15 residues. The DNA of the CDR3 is TGTGCCAGCAGCCCTGCCGGGACAGGGAGGCGGAAACTGTTTTTT. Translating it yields CASSPAGTGRRKLFF.